Presented here are 30 T cell receptor beta chains from one specimen sequenced in a study of metastatic and nonmetastatic thyroid tumors (dated by TCRdb to about 2020). None of the patients had been given any treatment before thyroid surgery. The library relied on PCR. Instrument used: Illumina HiSeq 4000. Starting from the raw public reads, TCRdb applied fastp trimming at Q25, assembled clones with MiXCR and retained in-frame beta chains. Across this sample there are some 19,000 clones, with roughly 27% seen only once. Of the sample, roughly 3.1% falls within the top ten clones. Sequenced input: blood. These receptors all stem from a male donor with papillary thyroid cancer or a benign thyroid nodule (not recorded which). Some clones in this sample may be carry-over from other donors' samples.

A few counts support this clone. V is TRBV27 and J is TRBJ2-5; D unresolved. The CDR3 runs 13 residues. V dropped 3 bases and J dropped 2 bases, with 7 bases sitting between them. The germline CDR1 and CDR2 sequences are MNHEY and SMNVEV (reference sequence). CDR3 DNA: TGTGCCAGCAGTTTTCATTCTCAAGAGACCCAGTACTTC. Protein: CASSFHSQETQYF.

The chain combines TRBV30 with TRBJ1-4, with a weak D call TRBD1 (5 bases). From germline, CDR1 is GTSNPN and CDR2 SVGIG (reference sequence). The CDR3 runs to 12 residues. Trimming pared 3 bases from V and 8 bases from J, leaving 10 bases between. As DNA, the CDR3 is TGTGCCTGGAGCCAGGGAAGGGAAAAACTGTTTTTT. This sequence encodes CAWSQGREKLFF. Complete variable domain (other parts from reference TRBV30 and TRBJ1-4): SQTIHQWPATLVQPVGSPLSLECTVEGTSNPNLYWYRQAAGRGLQLLFYSVGIGQISSEVPQNLSASRPQDRQFILSSKKLLLSDSGFYLCAWSQGREKLFFGSGTQLSVL.

This clone showed up many times. The V call is TRBV18, the J call TRBJ2-5; D is undetermined. This CDR3 region has 16 residues. Per germline, CDR1 KGHSH and CDR2 LQKENI. With 3 bases removed from V and 2 bases from J, the gap between germline ends came to 16 bases. The CDR3, as DNA: TGTGCCAGCTCACCCCGTCTCAGGACGGAACAAGAGACCCAGTACTTC. It specifies CASSPRLRTEQETQYF.

This clone has only a few counts. V is TRBV19 and J is TRBJ1-6, with 7 bases matching TRBD1. The CDR3 covers 14 residues. J was trimmed by 2 bases and V by 5 bases; bases with no gene match: 0. Germline CDR1 is LNHDA and CDR2 is SQIVND (reference sequence). CDR3 amino acids: CASSGTAYNSPLHF. The CDR3 DNA reads as TGTGCCAGTAGTGGGACAGCCTATAATTCACCCCTCCACTTT. Full variable domain (remainder filled in from reference TRBV19 and TRBJ1-6): DGGITQSPKYLFRKEGQNVTLSCEQNLNHDAMYWYRQDPGQGLRLIYYSQIVNDFQKGDIAEGYSVSREKKESFPLTVTSAQKNPTAFYLCASSGTAYNSPLHFGNGTRLTVT.

The chain uses TRBV24-1 and TRBJ2-6; D is undetermined. Germline V gene data show CDR1 as KGHDR and CDR2 as SFDVKD. Trimming took 7 bases from V and 0 from J, leaving 15 bases between them. This CDR3 region has 17 residues. The CDR3 nucleotides are TGTGCCACCAGCCCCCCGGAAGGGCTCTCTGGGGCCAACGTCCTGACTTTC. It yields the protein CATSPPEGLSGANVLTF.

This clone was counted only a few times. The chain employs TRBV6-1 and TRBJ2-7, with 9 bases aligning to TRBD2. V trimming: 8 bases; J trimming: 10 bases; junction bases outside the gene matches: 18. CDR3 length: 15 amino acids. Germline CDR1 and CDR2: MNHNS and SASEGT. CDR3 sequence reads: CASGAGGPPSNGQYF. The CDR3 coding sequence is TGTGCCAGCGGGGCGGGAGGGCCCCCCTCAAACGGCCAGTACTTC.

This rearrangement joins TRBV6-2 or TRBV6-3 to TRBJ2-3; the match to TRBD2 covers 7 bases. The germline gives CDR1 MNHEY, CDR2 SVGEGT. The CDR3 spans 15 residues. V was clipped by 0 bases and J by 0 bases; unmatched bases: 0. This CDR3 is CASSYSSGSTDTQYF. CDR3 bases: TGTGCCAGCAGTTACTCTAGCGGGAGCACAGATACGCAGTATTTT.

For the CDR3, the DNA is TGTGCCAGCAGCTTAGTCGGGACTTCGAACACCGGGGAGCTGTTTTTT. Translated, it gives CASSLVGTSNTGELFF. V and J are TRBV11-3 and TRBJ2-2; possible D gene TRBD2, 6 bases. V lost 1 base, J lost 0 bases, and 9 bases lay in between. There are 16 residues in the CDR3. CDR1 is SGHNT, CDR2 YENEEA, per germline.

The chain links TRBV11-2 to TRBJ2-1; TRBD2 aligns across 12 bases. The V and J ends lost 2 bases and 5 bases, in that order; junction bases with no gene match: 10. The germline CDR1 and CDR2 sequences are SGHAT and FQNNGV. The CDR3 totals 18 residues. CDR3 sequence (DNA): TGTGCCAGCAGCTTACGACTAGCGGGAGTTTCCCTCGACAATGAGCAGTTCTTC. This sequence encodes CASSLRLAGVSLDNEQFF.

As DNA, the CDR3 is TGTGCCTGGAGTGTACCCGGGACAGGGGGGGGCTCCTACAATGAGCAGTTCTTC. Translation: CAWSVPGTGGGSYNEQFF. The chain joins TRBV30 to TRBJ2-1; 11 bases map to TRBD1. Germline CDR1 GTSNPN, CDR2 SVGIG (reference sequence). Germline trimming cut 0 bases from V and 0 bases from J; bases unmatched to any gene: 7. The CDR3 sequence is 18 residues long.

Remarks on this clone: At one end, the junction sequence differs from germline, possibly due to a read error. The chain recombines TRBV6-5 with TRBJ2-7; tentatively, D is TRBD1 (6 bases). CDR1 MNHEY and CDR2 SVGAGI come from the germline V gene. The length of the CDR3 is 15 residues. In DNA, the CDR3 is TGTGCCAGTAGTTACTCGTTGGGACATGGCTACGAGCAGTACTTC. Amino acid sequence: CASSYSLGHGYEQYF.

This clone was seen ten or more times. CDR3 sequence (DNA): TGTGCCAGCAGCCAAGATCGGGCCGCTCAGGGCACAGATACGCAGTATTTT. Its protein is CASSQDRAAQGTDTQYF. The V gene is TRBV14, the J gene TRBJ2-3; D gene ambiguous. This CDR3 contains 17 residues. Trimming shortened V by 0 bases and J by 1 base, and 14 bases separated the two germline ends. CDR1 is SGHDN, CDR2 FVKESK, per germline.

This chain connects TRBV19 to TRBJ1-6; the D is unclear. Per the germline V gene, CDR1 is LNHDA and CDR2 is SQIVND (reference sequence). This CDR3 is 14 amino acids long. Trimming removed 7 bases from V and 14 bases from J, with 21 bases in between. In DNA, the CDR3 is TGTGCCAGTAAATACGGACGGAACGTCCAAGCCCTCCACTTT. The encoded protein is CASKYGRNVQALHF.

This clone was picked up a small number of times. V is TRBV28 and J is TRBJ2-7; D is undetermined. V lost 7 bases and J 1 base, leaving 11 bases between the germline ends. The V gene's germline CDR1 is MDHEN and CDR2 SYDVKM. The CDR3 spans 13 residues. This CDR3 reads CASTPGSSYEQYF. In DNA, the CDR3 is TGTGCCAGCACCCCGGGTTCTTCCTACGAGCAGTACTTC.

The sample holds a few counts of this clone. The V gene is TRBV28, the J gene TRBJ2-5, with D perhaps matching TRBD2 (6 bases). Germline V lookup: CDR1 MDHEN, CDR2 SYDVKM. Trimming removed 7 bases from V and 5 bases from J, with 23 bases in between. This CDR3 has 16 residues. CDR3 nucleotides: TGTGCCAGCACCTCCGCCACTTTTCCGGGGAGGGAGACCCAGTACTTC. Its protein is CASTSATFPGRETQYF.

The rearrangement joins TRBV6-2 or TRBV6-3 to TRBJ2-2; D is undetermined. The CDR3 totals 16 residues. V was shortened by 6 bases and J by 3 bases, with 17 bases between the two germline ends. CDR1 MNHEY and CDR2 SVGEGT come from the germline V gene. The CDR3 reads CASRPGGLEYTGELFF. The CDR3 nucleotides are TGTGCCAGCAGACCCGGTGGCCTAGAGTACACCGGGGAGCTGTTTTTT.

The table lists this clone with many counts. The chain links TRBV4-3 to TRBJ2-2, with D perhaps matching TRBD1 (5 bases). The length of the CDR3 is 16 residues. V was shortened by 0 bases and J by 4 bases, with 12 bases between the two germline ends. CDR1 is LGHNA, CDR2 YSLEER, per germline. The CDR3 nucleotides read TGCGCCAGCAGCCAAGACAGGGCTTCCCTCACCGGGGAGCTGTTTTTT. Amino acid sequence: CASSQDRASLTGELFF.

The rearrangement links TRBV28 to TRBJ1-2; D unclear. In germline, CDR1 is MDHEN, CDR2 SYDVKM. This CDR3 is 9 amino acids long. The germline V and J ends were trimmed by 7 bases and 8 bases, with 5 bases remaining between them. CDR3 protein: CASTPGYTF. The CDR3, as DNA: TGTGCCAGCACCCCCGGCTACACCTTC.

This clone showed up just a few times. The junction differs from germline at one of its ends, possibly a read error. The gene calls are TRBV27 and TRBJ1-1; D not resolved. The CDR3 has 13 amino acids. Germline V lookup: CDR1 MNHEY, CDR2 SMNVEV (reference sequence). The CDR3 is CANSTDGNTEAFF. The CDR3 DNA is TGTGCCAACAGTACGGACGGGAACACTGAAGCTTTCTTT.

The chain is built from TRBV6-1 and TRBJ1-6; D unresolved. The CDR3 is 14 amino acids. V lost 3 bases to trimming and J lost 6 bases, with 9 bases between them. Germline V lookup: CDR1 MNHNS, CDR2 SASEGT. CDR3 coding DNA: TGTGCCAGCAGTGACAGGCGGACTAATTCACCCCTCCACTTT. Its protein is CASSDRRTNSPLHF.

In its sample, this clone was seen a few times. This chain links TRBV6-1 with TRBJ2-1; D is unclear. The CDR3 length is 13 residues. From germline, CDR1 is MNHNS and CDR2 SASEGT. Trimming took 8 bases from V and 4 from J, leaving 12 bases between them. The CDR3 reads CASPDILYNEQFF. The CDR3 DNA is TGTGCCAGCCCAGACATATTATACAATGAGCAGTTCTTC.

Points on this clone: A much bigger clone sits one base away, suggesting this may be a read error. Because it lacks the conserved phenylalanine or tryptophan at the end, this CDR3 is likely a read error. Written as DNA, the CDR3 is TGTGCCAGCAGCTTAGACTTTACAGGGGCCGGGCAGTTCCTC. This sequence encodes CASSLDFTGAGQFL. V is TRBV11-3 and J is TRBJ2-1; TRBD1 aligns across 7 bases. Germline lookup yields CDR1 SGHNT and CDR2 YENEEA. V lost 0 bases to trimming and J lost 12 bases; unmatched junction nucleotides: 8. The CDR3 covers 14 residues.

This clone was counted a few times. This sequence joins TRBV19 and TRBJ2-1; 9 positions agree with TRBD1. This CDR3 comprises 18 residues. Germline V gene lookup returns CDR1 LNHDA and CDR2 SQIVND (reference sequence). The ends lost 4 bases at V and 3 bases at J; junction bases unmatched: 13. CDR3 amino acids: CASSRKVSGTGNYNEQFF. The CDR3, as DNA: TGTGCCAGTAGTAGGAAGGTCTCCGGGACAGGGAACTACAATGAGCAGTTCTTC.

This clone has at least ten counts. This chain joins TRBV9 and TRBJ1-2; D is undetermined. CDR3 length equals 14 residues. Germline V CDR1 and CDR2: SGDLS, YYNGEE. Trimming removed 2 bases from V and 4 bases from J, with 12 bases in between. The CDR3 bases are TGTGCCAGCAGCGTGGGCAGCGCTACCTATGGCTACACCTTC. Its translation: CASSVGSATYGYTF.

The chain combines TRBV6-1 with TRBJ2-3; the match to TRBD2 covers 10 bases. The length of the CDR3 is 15 residues. Germline trimming cut 6 bases from V and 0 bases from J; bases unmatched to any gene: 3. Looked up from germline, CDR1 is MNHNS and CDR2 is SASEGT. CDR3 bases: TGTGCCAGCAGGACTAGCGGGTTAAGCACAGATACGCAGTATTTT. Protein sequence: CASRTSGLSTDTQYF.

This clone was picked up a small number of times. The gene calls are TRBV19 and TRBJ1-5; 11 bases align to TRBD1. There are 16 residues in the CDR3. V gave up 7 bases and J gave up 13 bases; unmatched junction bases: 18. The germline V gene has CDR1 LNHDA and CDR2 SQIVND (reference sequence). The chain's CDR3 is CASTKTGTGGVQTQHF. The CDR3 DNA is TGTGCCAGTACCAAAACCGGGACAGGGGGTGTTCAGACACAGCATTTT.

The chain combines TRBV6-2 or TRBV6-3 with TRBJ2-7; D unresolved. The germline V gene encodes CDR1 MNHEY and CDR2 SVGEGT. Trimming took 5 bases from V and 2 from J, leaving 13 bases between them. The CDR3 is 14 residues long. The CDR3 sequence: CASSKTLSPYEQYF. The DNA of the CDR3 is TGTGCCAGCAGTAAAACGCTAAGCCCCTACGAGCAGTACTTC.

This clone has a handful of counts. The rearrangement uses TRBV28 and TRBJ1-2; 7 bases line up with TRBD1. Germline V CDR1 and CDR2: MDHEN, SYDVKM. J was trimmed by 7 bases and V by 10 bases; bases with no gene match: 9. The CDR3 consists of 12 residues. CDR3 protein: CATNTGAGGYTF. Written as DNA, the CDR3 is TGTGCCACAAACACAGGGGCAGGTGGCTACACCTTC.

This clone is medium-sized (0.01 to 0.1%) by share. The chain is built from TRBV2 and TRBJ1-2; TRBD1 matches at 9 bases. The CDR3 is 17 amino acids. V lost 7 bases, J lost 1 base, and 13 bases stayed unmatched. CDR1 SNHLY and CDR2 FYNNEI come from the germline V gene. This CDR3 is CASMNPTGGMRNYGYTF. CDR3 in DNA: TGTGCCAGCATGAATCCCACAGGGGGCATGCGTAACTATGGCTACACCTTC.

By its share, this clone is medium-sized. The chain employs TRBV20-1 and TRBJ2-1, with 11 bases matching TRBD1. Germline CDR1 reads DFQATT; CDR2 reads SNEGSKA (reference sequence). There are 14 residues in the CDR3. V was pared by 3 bases and J by 4 bases, with 2 bases of the junction left unmatched. The CDR3 is CSASGTGGYNEQFF. DNA for the CDR3: TGCAGTGCTAGTGGGACAGGGGGGTACAATGAGCAGTTCTTC.